One sample yielded the 6 T cell receptor beta chains listed below, sequenced in a study of blood T cells in healthy people across ages. A second PCR of 7 to 11 cycles used a sample-barcoded 5' primer and a J-beta primer mix. TCRdb recomputed calls from the 5' RACE reads with MiXCR, one row per CDR3 protein. The sample lists 850,000 to 950,000 distinct CDR3 sequences, 25% to 30% occurring once. Sequencing was done on a sample of blood. These receptors all stem from an elderly woman in good health.

This clonotype was observed many times. The rearrangement joins TRBV6-5 to TRBJ2-5; 9 nucleotides match TRBD1. The CDR3 has 16 residues. After removal of 0 bases from V and 3 bases from J, the junction contained 5 bases not matched to a gene. The V gene's germline CDR1 is MNHEY and CDR2 SVGAGI. CDR3 DNA: TGTGCCAGCAGTTACTCTGGACAGGGGCACAAAGAGACCCAGTACTTC. Protein: CASSYSGQGHKETQYF.

V usage is TRBV5-8 and J usage is TRBJ2-5; the match to TRBD1 covers 10 bases. Germline CDR1 reads SGHTS; CDR2 reads YDEGEE. The CDR3 sequence is 15 residues long. Germline trimming cut 4 bases from V and 6 bases from J; bases unmatched to any gene: 9. The CDR3 region has the DNA TGTGCCAGCAGCCCCCGGGACAGGGGCTCGAAGACCCAGTACTTC. Amino acid sequence: CASSPRDRGSKTQYF.

The chain couples TRBV5-1 to TRBJ1-1; no clear D gene. V gave up 7 bases and J gave up 5 bases, with 15 bases separating them. Germline assignment: CDR1 SGHRS and CDR2 YFSETQ. The CDR3 spans 13 residues. The CDR3 here is CASGPGGSTEAFF. The CDR3, as DNA: TGCGCCAGCGGCCCAGGTGGGAGTACTGAAGCTTTCTTT.

With regard to this clonotype: No conserved phenylalanine or tryptophan is present at the end of the CDR3, so a read error is the likely explanation. The genes are TRBV4-3 and TRBJ2-3, with D possibly being TRBD1 (5 bases). The CDR3 totals 13 residues. Germline V gives CDR1 LGHNA, CDR2 YSLEER. The CDR3 DNA is TGCGCCAGTGGCAGGGCACTCACAGAGACGCAGTATTGT. Amino acid sequence: CASGRALTETQYC.

Concerning this clonotype: The junction does not match germline at one end; this may be a read error. The rearrangement joins TRBV18 to TRBJ2-3, with 9 bases that match TRBD2. The CDR3 extends over 13 amino acids. Germline-derived CDR1 and CDR2 are KGHSH and LQKENI. This CDR3 reads CASSGTSSDTRYF. The CDR3 nucleotides read TGTGCCAGCTCCGGGACTAGCAGTGATACGCGGTATTTT.

This clonotype has ten or more counts. The chain couples TRBV20-1 to TRBJ1-2, with 8 nucleotides matching TRBD1. V dropped 1 base and J dropped 10; count of bases not matched to a gene: 5. CDR3 length: 12 amino acids. The V gene's germline CDR1 is DFQATT and CDR2 SNEGSKA (reference sequence). The CDR3 spells CSARVRQGAYTF. The CDR3 nucleotides are TGCAGTGCTAGAGTCCGGCAGGGGGCCTACACCTTC.